This T cell receptor beta chain was recorded in a study of T cells in localized non-small cell lung cancer. In germline, CDR1 is LNHDA, CDR2 SQIVND (reference sequence). V dropped 5 bases and J dropped 4 bases, with 13 bases sitting between them. The CDR3 is made up of 14 amino acids. General study results and limits: Only one tumor region was sequenced, so heterogeneity remains possible. Adjacent lung held a median around 56 of the top 100 tumor clones.

Libraries were prepared by immunoSEQ multiplex PCR; TCRdb keeps only in-frame clonotypes and omits some of them. Of about 2,900 clones listed, 36% are singletons. This clone is labeled hyperexpanded. Its cognate antigen is unknown. This TCR derives from a male donor at least 60 years old with stage I squamous cell lung carcinoma. The chain couples TRBV19 to TRBJ2-3; a weak D match, TRBD1 (6 bases). Sequencing was performed on lung tumor tissue, taken before any cancer treatment. The CDR3 coding sequence is TGTGCCAGTAGTGAGGGCAGGGGCCCAGATACGCAGTATTTT. It yields the protein CASSEGRGPDTQYF. The full variable domain, completed using reference TRBV19 and TRBJ2-3, is DGGITQSPKYLFRKEGQNVTLSCEQNLNHDAMYWYRQDPGQGLRLIYYSQIVNDFQKGDIAEGYSVSREKKESFPLTVTSAQKNPTAFYLCASSEGRGPDTQYFGPGTRLTVL.